This TCR beta chain was profiled in a study of cytotoxic CD8 clonotypes in ibrutinib-treated CLL. Study-level information: Per sample, productive templates averaged around 260,000 and productive rearrangements averaged approximately 90,000.

The table came from immunoSEQ multiplex PCR; TCRdb's copy has only in-frame clones and leaves some out. Counted here are about 120,000 clones, roughly 60% occurring once; the ten biggest clones make up around 37%. The specimen was PBMCs, collected after 24 months of ibrutinib treatment. The receptor was derived from a human donor with chronic lymphocytic leukemia.

The CDR3 is CASSLKYKGMLNEQFF. The CDR3, as DNA: TGTGCCAGCAGTTTAAAGTATAAAGGAATGCTCAATGAGCAGTTCTTC. The rearrangement joins TRBV28 to TRBJ2-1; unclear D gene. Germline CDR1 reads MDHEN; CDR2 reads SYDVKM. V was shortened by 2 bases and J by 6 bases, with 17 bases between the two germline ends. This CDR3 spans 16 amino acids.